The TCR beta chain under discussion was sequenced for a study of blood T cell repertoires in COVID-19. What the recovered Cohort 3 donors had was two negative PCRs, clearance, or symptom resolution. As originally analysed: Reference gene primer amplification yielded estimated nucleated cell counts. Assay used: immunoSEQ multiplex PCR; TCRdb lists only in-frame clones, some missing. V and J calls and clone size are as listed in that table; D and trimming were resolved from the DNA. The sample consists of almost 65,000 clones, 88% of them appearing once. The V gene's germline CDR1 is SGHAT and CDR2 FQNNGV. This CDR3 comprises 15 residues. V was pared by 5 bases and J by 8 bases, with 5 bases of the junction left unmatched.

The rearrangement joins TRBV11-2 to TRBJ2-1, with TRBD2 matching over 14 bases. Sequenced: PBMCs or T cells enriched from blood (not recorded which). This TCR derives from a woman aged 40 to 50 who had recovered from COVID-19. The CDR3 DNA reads TGTGCCAGCAGCCCCGGGACTAGCGGGAGCGATGAGCAGTTCTTC. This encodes CASSPGTSGSDEQFF.